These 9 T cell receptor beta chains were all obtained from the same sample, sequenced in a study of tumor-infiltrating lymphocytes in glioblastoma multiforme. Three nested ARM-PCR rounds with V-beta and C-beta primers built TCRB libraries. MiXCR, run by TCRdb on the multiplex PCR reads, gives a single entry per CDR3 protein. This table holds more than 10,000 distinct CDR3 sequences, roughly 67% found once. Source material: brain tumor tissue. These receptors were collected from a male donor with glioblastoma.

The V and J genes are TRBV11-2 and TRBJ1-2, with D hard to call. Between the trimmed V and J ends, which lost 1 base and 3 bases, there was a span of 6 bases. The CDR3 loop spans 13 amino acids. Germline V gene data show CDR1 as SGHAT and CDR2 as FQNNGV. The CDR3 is CASSLVRDYGYTF. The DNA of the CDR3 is TGTGCCAGCAGCTTAGTTCGTGACTATGGCTACACCTTC.

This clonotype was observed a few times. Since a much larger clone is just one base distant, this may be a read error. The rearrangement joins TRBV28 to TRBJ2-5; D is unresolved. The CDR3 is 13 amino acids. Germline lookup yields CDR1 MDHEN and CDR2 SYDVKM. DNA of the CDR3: TGTGCCAGCAGTGAGAGGATCCAAGAGACCCGGTACTTC. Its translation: CASSERIQETRYF.

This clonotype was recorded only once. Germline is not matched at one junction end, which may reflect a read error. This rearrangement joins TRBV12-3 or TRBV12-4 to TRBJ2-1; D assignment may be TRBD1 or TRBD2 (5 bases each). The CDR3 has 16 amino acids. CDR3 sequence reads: CANSPTTRGTFNEQFF. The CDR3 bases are TGTGCCAACAGTCCCACCACTAGAGGGACCTTCAATGAGCAGTTCTTC.

CDR3 protein: CASKHGASGYEQYF. CDR3 in DNA: TGTGCCAGCAAGCATGGGGCTAGCGGTTACGAGCAGTACTTC. The chain carries TRBV6-2 or TRBV6-3 and TRBJ2-7; 7 nucleotides agree with TRBD2. The CDR3 extends over 14 amino acids. CDR1 and CDR2 from the germline V gene are MNHEY and SVGEGT. Trimming cost V 7 bases and J 4 bases; bases outside gene matches: 10.

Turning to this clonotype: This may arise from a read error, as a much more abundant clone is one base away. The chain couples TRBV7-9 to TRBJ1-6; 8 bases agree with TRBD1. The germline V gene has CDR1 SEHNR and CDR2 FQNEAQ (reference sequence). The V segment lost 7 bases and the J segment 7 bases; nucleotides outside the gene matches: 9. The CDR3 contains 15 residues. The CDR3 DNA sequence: TGTGCCAGCACCTACGACAGGGGCGGGAATTCACCCCTCCACTTT. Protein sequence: CASTYDRGGNSPLHF.

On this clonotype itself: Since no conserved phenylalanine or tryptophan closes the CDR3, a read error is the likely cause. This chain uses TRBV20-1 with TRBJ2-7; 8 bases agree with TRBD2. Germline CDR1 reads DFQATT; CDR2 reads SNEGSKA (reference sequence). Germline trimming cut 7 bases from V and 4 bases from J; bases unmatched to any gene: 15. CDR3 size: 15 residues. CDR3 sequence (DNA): TGCAGTGATCTTACCCGCGAGACTAGCGTGTACGAGCAGTACCTC. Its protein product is CSDLTRETSVYEQYL.

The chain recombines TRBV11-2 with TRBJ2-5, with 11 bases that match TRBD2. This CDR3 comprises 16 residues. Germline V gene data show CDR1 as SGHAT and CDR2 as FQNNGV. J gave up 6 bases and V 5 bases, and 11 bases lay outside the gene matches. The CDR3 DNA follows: TGTGCCAGCAGCCACTTAGCGGGAGGGTCTGTGAAGACCCAGTACTTC. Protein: CASSHLAGGSVKTQYF.

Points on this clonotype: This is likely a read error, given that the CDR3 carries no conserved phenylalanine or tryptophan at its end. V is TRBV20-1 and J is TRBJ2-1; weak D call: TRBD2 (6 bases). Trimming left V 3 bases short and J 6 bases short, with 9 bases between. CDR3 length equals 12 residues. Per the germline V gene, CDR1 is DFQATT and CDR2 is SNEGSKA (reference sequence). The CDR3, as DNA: TGCAGTGCTAGTGCCGGGGGCAATGAGCAGTTCTTA. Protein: CSASAGGNEQFL.

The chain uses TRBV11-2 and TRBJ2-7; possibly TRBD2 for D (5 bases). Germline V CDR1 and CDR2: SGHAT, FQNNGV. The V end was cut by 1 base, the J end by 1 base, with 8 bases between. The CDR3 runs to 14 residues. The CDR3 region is CASSLVPGSYEQYF. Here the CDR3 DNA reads TGTGCCAGCAGCTTAGTTCCGGGATCCTACGAGCAGTACTTC.